The 23 T cell receptor beta chains below were found in one sample sequenced in a study of blood T cell repertoires in COVID-19. Data came from immunoSEQ multiplex PCR; TCRdb stores just in-frame clones and leaves some out. The sample contains a few hundred thousand clones, roughly 87% of which appear only once. Material: peripheral blood. The receptors were gathered from a woman aged 18-29 years who had recovered from COVID-19.

The gene calls are TRBV19 and TRBJ1-5, with TRBD1 identical over 7 bases. V was clipped by 7 bases and J by 5 bases; unmatched bases: 14. Germline CDR1 and CDR2: LNHDA and SQIVND (reference sequence). This CDR3 is built from 16 residues. As DNA, the CDR3 is TGTGCCAGTACCGAAACAGGGGTTAGCTTGTATCAGCCCCAGCATTTT. Translated, it gives CASTETGVSLYQPQHF.

The V call is TRBV11-1, the J call TRBJ2-7; perhaps TRBD2 as D (6 bases). From germline, CDR1 is SGHAT and CDR2 FQDESV (reference sequence). The CDR3 covers 16 residues. Between the trimmed V and J ends, which lost 5 bases and 0 bases, there was a span of 17 bases. The CDR3 protein is CASSDPAGRTSYEQYF. CDR3 sequence (DNA): TGTGCCAGCAGCGATCCCGCGGGGCGTACCTCCTACGAGCAGTACTTC.

The chain is built from TRBV10-3 and TRBJ2-3, with a tentative D call TRBD2 (6 bases). Germline lookup yields CDR1 ENHRY and CDR2 SYGVKD. The CDR3 covers 14 residues. Trimming took 3 bases from V and 0 from J, leaving 7 bases between them. The CDR3 DNA reads as TGTGCCATCAGTGATGCGGGGAGCACAGATACGCAGTATTTT. Translating gives CAISDAGSTDTQYF.

The genes are TRBV5-1 and TRBJ2-7, with 10 bases identical to TRBD2. The CDR3 is 15 residues long. Trimming at V came to 4 bases and at J to 6 bases, leaving 10 bases not matched to a gene. Germline lookup yields CDR1 SGHRS and CDR2 YFSETQ. CDR3 sequence: CASSVTSGIGGEQYF. CDR3 DNA sequence: TGCGCCAGCAGCGTCACTAGCGGGATAGGAGGCGAGCAGTACTTC.

V gene TRBV20-1 combines with J gene TRBJ2-3; weak D call: TRBD2 (6 bases). Germline V gives CDR1 DFQATT, CDR2 SNEGSKA (reference sequence). Trimming pared 3 bases from V and 7 bases from J, leaving 20 bases between. The length of the CDR3 is 15 residues. The CDR3 sequence is CSASGRTSGHNTQYF. For the CDR3, the DNA is TGCAGTGCTAGTGGTCGCACGAGCGGGCACAATACGCAGTATTTT.

The chain joins TRBV18 to TRBJ1-1, with TRBD1 matching 8 bases. Germline CDR1 is KGHSH and CDR2 is LQKENI. V shed 0 bases, J shed 5 bases, and the junction held 8 bases outside the gene matches. The CDR3 is 16 residues long. The CDR3 here is CASSPPLDRVMTEAFF. The CDR3, as DNA: TGTGCCAGCTCACCACCGCTGGACAGGGTAATGACTGAAGCTTTCTTT.

The chain combines TRBV6-6 with TRBJ2-3; 11 bases are a match to TRBD2. The CDR3 runs 19 residues. In germline, CDR1 is MNHNY, CDR2 SVGAGI (reference sequence). With V trimmed by 6 bases and J by 3 bases, 17 bases remained unmatched. The CDR3 sequence is CASSSTGLPGLAETDTQYF. CDR3 in DNA: TGTGCCAGCAGCTCGACAGGGTTGCCGGGACTAGCGGAAACAGATACGCAGTATTTT.

The chain carries TRBV4-3 and TRBJ2-5, with a possible D match to TRBD2 (6 bases). This CDR3 region has 17 residues. The V end was cut by 0 bases, the J end by 6 bases, with 20 bases between. Germline assignment: CDR1 LGHNA and CDR2 YSLEER. The CDR3 spells CASSQDWYGSVMKTQYF. The CDR3 nucleotides read TGCGCCAGCAGCCAAGATTGGTACGGGAGTGTTATGAAGACCCAGTACTTC.

The chain combines TRBV6-5 with TRBJ2-2; D might be TRBD1 (5 bases). Germline V lookup: CDR1 MNHEY, CDR2 SVGAGI. The CDR3 is made up of 15 amino acids. Trimming took 2 bases from V and 1 from J, leaving 8 bases between them. Here the CDR3 reads CASSYRDRNTGELFF. CDR3 nucleotides: TGTGCCAGCAGTTACCGAGACAGGAACACCGGGGAGCTGTTTTTT.

This chain connects TRBV6-4 to TRBJ1-1; D is unclear. The CDR3 is made up of 13 amino acids. V was trimmed by 6 bases and J by 3 bases, leaving 11 bases between them. Germline CDR1 reads MRHNA; CDR2 reads SNTAGT. CDR3 sequence: CASSAQRDTEAFF. CDR3 coding DNA: TGTGCCAGCAGCGCTCAAAGAGACACTGAAGCTTTCTTT.

The chain recombines TRBV11-2 with TRBJ2-5, with 11 nucleotides matching TRBD2. Germline V gene lookup returns CDR1 SGHAT and CDR2 FQNNGV. Trimming took 3 bases from V and 1 from J; bases not matched to a gene: 4. There are 16 residues in the CDR3. This chain's CDR3 is CASSFFLAGGQETQYF. CDR3 nucleotide sequence: TGTGCCAGCAGCTTTTTCCTAGCGGGAGGCCAAGAGACCCAGTACTTC. The full variable domain, its missing parts supplied by reference TRBV11-2 and TRBJ2-5, is EAGVAQSPRYKIIEKRQSVAFWCNPISGHATLYWYQQILGQGPKLLIQFQNNGVVDDSQLPKDRFSAERLKGVDSTLKIQPAKLEDSAVYLCASSFFLAGGQETQYFGPGTRLLVL.

The CDR3 loop is CASSVTSSSGGPGTQYF. Written as DNA, the CDR3 is TGTGCCAGCAGCGTGACAAGTTCTAGCGGAGGGCCCGGGACCCAGTACTTC. The genes are TRBV5-6 and TRBJ2-5; 7 bases fit TRBD2. Germline assignment: CDR1 SGHDT and CDR2 YYEEEE. This CDR3 contains 17 residues. With 4 bases clipped from V and 7 bases from J, the junction kept 19 bases outside the gene matches.

This clone was detected only once. V gene TRBV15 combines with J gene TRBJ2-1, with D possibly matching TRBD2 (5 bases). Germline values: CDR1 LNHNV, CDR2 YYDKDF (reference sequence). The CDR3 has 14 amino acids. Trimming removed 3 bases at V and 7 bases at J, with 13 bases between. The CDR3, as DNA: TGTGCCACCAGCAGCCCCGGGAAAATAAATGAGCAGTTCTTC. Protein product: CATSSPGKINEQFF.

The chain has TRBV19 and TRBJ1-2, with 8 nucleotides matching TRBD1. The CDR3 has 16 residues. V gave up 5 bases and J gave up 0 bases; unmatched junction bases: 8. Looked up from germline, CDR1 is LNHDA and CDR2 is SQIVND (reference sequence). This CDR3 is CASSQGADYPNYGYTF. The CDR3, as DNA: TGTGCCAGTAGTCAGGGGGCGGACTATCCTAACTATGGCTACACCTTC.

The table lists this clone with a count of one. This chain joins TRBV4-2 and TRBJ1-6, with 8 bases lining up with TRBD1. Germline CDR1 reads LGHNA; CDR2 reads YNFKEQ. The junction had 1 base not matched to a gene; V was cut back by 0 bases and J by 6 bases. This CDR3 has 15 residues. CDR3 nucleotides: TGTGCCAGCAGCCAAGATCAGGGGGCTAATTCACCCCTCCACTTT. Encoded protein: CASSQDQGANSPLHF.

The chain uses TRBV5-6 and TRBJ2-7; TRBD2 aligns across 7 bases. The CDR3 is 14 amino acids. The V gene end was trimmed by 4 bases and the J gene end by 1 base; junction bases not matched to a gene: 5. Germline V gene lookup returns CDR1 SGHDT and CDR2 YYEEEE. In DNA, the CDR3 is TGTGCCAGCAGCGCTCACGGGGGGTCCTACGAGCAGTACTTC. It is translated as CASSAHGGSYEQYF.

The chain joins TRBV18 to TRBJ2-3, with D perhaps TRBD2 (5 bases). The germline V gene has CDR1 KGHSH and CDR2 LQKENI. V shed 3 bases and J shed 1 base, with 5 bases lying between them. CDR3 length: 13 residues. The CDR3 region is CASSPRGTDTQYF. The CDR3 nucleotides read TGTGCCAGCTCACCGAGGGGCACAGATACGCAGTATTTT. The variable domain in full, completed from reference TRBV18 and TRBJ2-3, reads NAGVMQNPRHLVRRRGQEARLRCSPMKGHSHVYWYRQLPEEGLKFMVYLQKENIIDESGMPKERFSAEFPKEGPSILRIQQVVRGDSAAYFCASSPRGTDTQYFGPGTRLTVL.

This chain connects TRBV6-5 to TRBJ2-1, with 10 bases matching TRBD2. Germline-derived CDR1 and CDR2 are MNHEY and SVGAGI. J gave up 12 bases and V 2 bases, and 10 bases lay outside the gene matches. The CDR3 extends over 15 amino acids. This CDR3 is CASSYGAGGPSRQFF. CDR3 nucleotides: TGTGCCAGCAGTTACGGAGCGGGAGGGCCTAGTCGGCAGTTCTTC.

CDR3: CASSVIEWNTEAFF. The CDR3 coding sequence is TGTGCCAGCAGCGTCATCGAGTGGAACACTGAAGCTTTCTTT. The rearrangement links TRBV9 to TRBJ1-1; D gene uncertain. Trimming removed 2 bases from V and 1 base from J, with 9 bases in between. The CDR3 is 14 residues long. Germline CDR1 is SGDLS and CDR2 is YYNGEE.

The rearrangement links TRBV2 to TRBJ2-3, with 11 bases that match TRBD2. J gave up 6 bases and V 1 base, and 18 bases lay outside the gene matches. Germline V gene lookup returns CDR1 SNHLY and CDR2 FYNNEI. The CDR3 runs 20 residues. CDR3 DNA: TGTGCCAGCAGTGAAGAAGGATTAATAGATAGCGGGAGGGTCACCGATACGCAGTATTTT. Translation gives CASSEEGLIDSGRVTDTQYF.

The rearrangement joins TRBV27 to TRBJ2-5; unclear D gene. Between the trimmed V and J ends, which lost 5 bases and 5 bases, there was a span of 15 bases. CDR1 MNHEY and CDR2 SMNVEV come from the germline V gene (reference sequence). The CDR3 is made up of 14 amino acids. As DNA, the CDR3 is TGTGCCAGCAGTACCCACTCAAACGGGGAGACCCAGTACTTC. It is translated as CASSTHSNGETQYF.

This clone was observed a single time. This chain uses TRBV5-1 with TRBJ2-7; 14 positions agree with TRBD2. Trimming took 0 bases from V and 5 from J; bases not matched to a gene: 1. Germline CDR1 SGHRS, CDR2 YFSETQ. The CDR3 runs 15 residues. The CDR3 region is CASSLEGLAGDEQYF. CDR3 DNA sequence: TGCGCCAGCAGCTTGGAGGGACTAGCGGGAGACGAGCAGTACTTC.

The V and J genes are TRBV7-6 and TRBJ2-2; TRBD1 aligns across 7 bases. Germline assignment: CDR1 SGHVS and CDR2 FNYEAQ. V shed 2 bases, J shed 6 bases, and the junction held 6 bases outside the gene matches. The CDR3 is 15 residues long. The CDR3 region is CASSLPTGIAGELFF. The CDR3 nucleotides are TGTGCCAGCAGCTTACCGACAGGGATCGCCGGGGAGCTGTTTTTT. The full variable domain, completed using reference TRBV7-6 and TRBJ2-2, is GAGVSQSPRYKVTKRGQDVALRCDPISGHVSLYWYRQALGQGPEFLTYFNYEAQQDKSGLPNDRFSAERPEGSISTLTIQRTEQRDSAMYRCASSLPTGIAGELFFGEGSRLTVL.